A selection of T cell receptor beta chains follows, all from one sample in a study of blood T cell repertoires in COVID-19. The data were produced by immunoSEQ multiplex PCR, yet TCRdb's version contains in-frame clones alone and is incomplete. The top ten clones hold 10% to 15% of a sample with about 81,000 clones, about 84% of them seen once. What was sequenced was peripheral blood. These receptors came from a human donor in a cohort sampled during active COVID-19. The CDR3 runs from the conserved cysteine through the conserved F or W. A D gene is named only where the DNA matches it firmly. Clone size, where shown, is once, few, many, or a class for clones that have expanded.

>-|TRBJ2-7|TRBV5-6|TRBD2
CASSRRGGFSYEQYF
TGTGCCAGCAGCCGGCGGGGGGGCTTCTCCTACGAGCAGTACTTC
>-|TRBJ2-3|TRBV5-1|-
CASSLKAGALSDTQYF
TGCGCCAGCAGCTTGAAGGCGGGGGCTCTGTCAGATACGCAGTATTTT
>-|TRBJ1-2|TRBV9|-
CASSVTTVSYGYTF
TGTGCCAGCAGTGTCACGACTGTTTCCTATGGCTACACCTTC
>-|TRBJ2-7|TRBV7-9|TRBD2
CASSLGTSPYEQYF
TGTGCCAGCAGCTTGGGGACTAGCCCCTACGAGCAGTACTTC
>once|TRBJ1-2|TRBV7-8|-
CVSSSVEQGPGYTF
TGTGTCAGCAGCTCAGTCGAACAGGGTCCTGGCTACACCTTC
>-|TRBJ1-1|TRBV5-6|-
CASSGVDRAFTEAFF
TGTGCCAGCAGCGGAGTCGACAGAGCCTTCACTGAAGCTTTCTTT
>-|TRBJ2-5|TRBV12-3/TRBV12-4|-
CASSPGEETQYF
TGTGCCAGCAGTCCAGGGGAAGAGACCCAGTACTTC
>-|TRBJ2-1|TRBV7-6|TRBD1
CASSAGWDRTYNEQFF
TGTGCCAGCAGCGCCGGATGGGACAGAACCTACAATGAGCAGTTCTTC
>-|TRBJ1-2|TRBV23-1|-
CASSQSDGGTDLLYYGYTF
TGCGCCAGCAGTCAATCCGATGGCGGGACGGACCTTCTTTACTATGGCTACACCTTC
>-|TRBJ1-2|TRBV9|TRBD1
CASSVAGTGGPGYTF
TGTGCCAGCAGCGTAGCTGGGACAGGGGGTCCTGGCTACACCTTC
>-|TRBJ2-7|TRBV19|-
CASSIGFGHPGRSSYEQYF
TGTGCCAGTAGTATTGGATTCGGCCATCCCGGGAGAAGCTCCTACGAGCAGTACTTC
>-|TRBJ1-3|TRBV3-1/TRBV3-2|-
CASSQSGIGNTIYF
TGTGCCAGCAGCCAATCCGGGATTGGAAACACCATATATTTT
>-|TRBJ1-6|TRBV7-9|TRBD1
CASSLRPPGTENSPLHF
TGTGCCAGCAGCTTACGTCCGCCCGGGACAGAGAATTCACCCCTCCACTTT
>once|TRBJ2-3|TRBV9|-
CASSVRPTSTDTQYF
TGTGCCAGCAGCGTACGCCCCACTAGCACAGATACGCAGTATTTT
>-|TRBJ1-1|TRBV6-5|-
CASSYGQQNTEAFF
TGTGCCAGCAGTTACGGGCAGCAGAACACTGAAGCTTTCTTT
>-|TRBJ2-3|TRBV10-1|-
CASSESFGLSTDTQYF
TGCGCCAGCAGTGAGTCTTTTGGCCTTAGCACAGATACGCAGTATTTT
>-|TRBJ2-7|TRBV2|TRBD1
CASMLLQGNEQYF
TGTGCCAGCATGCTTCTACAGGGGAACGAGCAGTACTTC
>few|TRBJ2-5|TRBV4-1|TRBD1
CASSQGQTQETQYF
TGCGCCAGCAGCCAGGGACAGACCCAAGAGACCCAGTACTTC
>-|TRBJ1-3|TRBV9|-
CASSASGAGNTIYF
TGTGCCAGCAGCGCCTCAGGGGCTGGAAACACCATATATTTT